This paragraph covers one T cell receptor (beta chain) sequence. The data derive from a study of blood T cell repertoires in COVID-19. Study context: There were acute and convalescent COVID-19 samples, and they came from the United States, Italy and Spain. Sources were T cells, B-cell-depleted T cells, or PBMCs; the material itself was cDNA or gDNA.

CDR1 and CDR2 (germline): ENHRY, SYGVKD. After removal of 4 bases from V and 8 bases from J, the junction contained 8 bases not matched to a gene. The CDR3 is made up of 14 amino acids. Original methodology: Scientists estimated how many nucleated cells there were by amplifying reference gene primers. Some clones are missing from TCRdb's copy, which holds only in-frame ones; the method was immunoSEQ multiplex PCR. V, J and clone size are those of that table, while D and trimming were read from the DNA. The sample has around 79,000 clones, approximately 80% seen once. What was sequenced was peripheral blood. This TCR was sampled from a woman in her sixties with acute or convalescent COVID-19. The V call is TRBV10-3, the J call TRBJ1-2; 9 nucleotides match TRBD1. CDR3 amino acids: CAISGTGGGKGYTF. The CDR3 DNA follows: TGTGCCATCAGTGGAACAGGGGGCGGTAAGGGCTACACCTTC.